This T cell receptor beta chain was captured in a study of cytomegalovirus exposure and HLA in healthy donors. Broader study findings: Apart from CMV serostatus, no immune exposure information was available. In a later analysis, HLA-associated TCR beta chains were more clonally expanded than equally common others. Most of the TCR beta V segments (in an earlier analysis) were productive either about 87% or about 30% of the time.

Germline assignment: CDR1 SGHTA and CDR2 FQGNSA. The V gene lost 5 bases and the J gene lost 0 bases, with 10 bases spanning the gap. The CDR3 runs 14 residues. Details on this clone: Its specificity is unknown.

The PCR had 60 Vbeta and 13 Jbeta primers. Authors' data handling: As a later analysis found, there were around 86 million unique TCR beta chains, of which about 10 million were shared. Profiled with immunoSEQ multiplex PCR; TCRdb holds only in-frame clones, not every one. V and J calls plus clone size are reproduced from that table; the DNA served to infer D and trimming. Among approximately 160,000 clones, more than 65% were seen once, and the ten largest hold 1% to 1.5%. V is TRBV7-2 and J is TRBJ1-2; D perhaps matches TRBD1 (6 bases). The specimen was PBMCs. The sequence was collected from a middle-aged man in good health and CMV-seropositive. CDR3 amino acids: CASSPRTANYGYTF. The CDR3 DNA reads as TGTGCCAGCAGCCCAAGGACAGCTAACTATGGCTACACCTTC.